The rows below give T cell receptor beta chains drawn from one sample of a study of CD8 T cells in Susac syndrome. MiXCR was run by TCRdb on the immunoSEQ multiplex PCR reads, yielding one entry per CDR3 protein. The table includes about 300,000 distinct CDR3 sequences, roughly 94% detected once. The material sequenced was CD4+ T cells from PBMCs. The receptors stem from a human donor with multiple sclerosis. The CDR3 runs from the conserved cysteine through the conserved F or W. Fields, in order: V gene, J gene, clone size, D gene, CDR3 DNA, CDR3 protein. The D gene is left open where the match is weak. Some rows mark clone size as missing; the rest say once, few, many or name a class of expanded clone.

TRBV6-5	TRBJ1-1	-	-	TGTGCCAGCAGTCTGTTGAAGGCTGATGAAGCTTTCTTT	CASSLLKADEAFF
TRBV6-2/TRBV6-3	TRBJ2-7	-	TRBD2	TGTGCCAGCAGACTAGCGGGAGTTAACGAGCAGTACTTC	CASRLAGVNEQYF
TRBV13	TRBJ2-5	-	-	TGTGCCAGCAGCCAAACTGTAGGGGTGGTGGAGACCCAGTACTTC	CASSQTVGVVETQYF
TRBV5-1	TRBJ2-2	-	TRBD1	TGCGCCAGCAGCGGGGACAGCGGAAACACCGGGGAGCTGTTTTTT	CASSGDSGNTGELFF
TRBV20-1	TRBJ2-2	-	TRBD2	TGCAGTGCTAGAGAATTTACTAGCGGGAGTCTGGCCGGGGAGCTGTTTTTT	CSAREFTSGSLAGELFF
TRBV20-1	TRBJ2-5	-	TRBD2	TGCAGTGCCCCGGGACTAGTGGAGACCCAGTACTTC	CSAPGLVETQYF
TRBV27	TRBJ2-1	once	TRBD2	TGTGCCAGCAGTTCCCGCCCTACTAGCGGGATTGGCAATGAGCAGTTCTTC	CASSSRPTSGIGNEQFF
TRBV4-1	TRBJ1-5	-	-	TGCGCCAGCAGCCCCCGCGTCAGCAATCAGCCCCAGCATTTT	CASSPRVSNQPQHF
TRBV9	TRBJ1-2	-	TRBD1	TGTGCCAGCAGCGGAACAGGGGGCGCTGGGGGCTACACCTTC	CASSGTGGAGGYTF
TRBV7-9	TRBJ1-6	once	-	TGTGCCAGCAGCTTACCGGGGGCAGTCCTCCACTTT	CASSLPGAVLHF
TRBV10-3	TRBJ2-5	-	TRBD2	TGTGCCACCTCTCTAGCGGGGACAGAGACCCAGTACTTC	CATSLAGTETQYF
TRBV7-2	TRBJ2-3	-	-	TGTGCCAGCAGCTTAGTCTTAACCGGGGCAGATACGCAGTATTTT	CASSLVLTGADTQYF
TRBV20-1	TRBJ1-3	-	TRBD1	TGCAGTGCTACGCCTTTTGGGGACAGTTATTCGACCATATATTTT	CSATPFGDSYSTIYF
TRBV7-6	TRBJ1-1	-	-	TGTGCCAGCAGCGCACATAGCTTGGGGTCCCAGGAACGTTTGAACACTGAAGCTTTCTTT	CASSAHSLGSQERLNTEAFF
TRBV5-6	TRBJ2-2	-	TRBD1	TGTGCCAGCAGCTTGCCCCGGGACAGGAACACCGGGGAGCTGTTTTTT	CASSLPRDRNTGELFF
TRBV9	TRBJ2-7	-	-	TGTGCCAGCAGCGTAGACGGGGGCTTGTTAGCCGAGCAGTACTTC	CASSVDGGLLAEQYF
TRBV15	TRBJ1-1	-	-	TGTGCCACCAGCAGAGGACGGGCGCGGGACATCGGGACTGAAGCTTTCTTT	CATSRGRARDIGTEAFF
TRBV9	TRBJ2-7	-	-	TGTGCCAGCAGCCCCTTGGGAGGCAGGGGGGACTACGAGCAGTACTTC	CASSPLGGRGDYEQYF
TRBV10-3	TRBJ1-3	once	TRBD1	TGTGCCATCAAACCCGGGACAGGGAGTTTGCAGTCGAACACCATATATTTT	CAIKPGTGSLQSNTIYF
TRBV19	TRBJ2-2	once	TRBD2	TGTGCCAGTAGTATACGGCTAGCGGGAGGCGTTTCGGGGGAGCTGTTTTTT	CASSIRLAGGVSGELFF
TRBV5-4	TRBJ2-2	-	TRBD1	TGTGCCAGCAGCTTCCCAGGGGGGAACACCGGGGAGCTGTTTTTT	CASSFPGGNTGELFF
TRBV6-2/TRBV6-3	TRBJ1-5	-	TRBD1	TGTGCCAGCAGGGGAACAGGGGTGATCTATCAGCCCCAGCATTTT	CASRGTGVIYQPQHF
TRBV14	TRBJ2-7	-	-	TGTGCCAGCAGCCAAGCCAGGCTTGGAGAGCAGTACTTC	CASSQARLGEQYF
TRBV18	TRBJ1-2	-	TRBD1	TGTGCCAGCTCACCCGGACAGGGGTACAATGGCTACACCTTC	CASSPGQGYNGYTF
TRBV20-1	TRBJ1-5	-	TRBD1	TGCAGTGCTAGAGACCCCCGGGACAGTAATCAGCCCCAGCATTTT	CSARDPRDSNQPQHF
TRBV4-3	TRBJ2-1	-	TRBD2	TGCGCCAGCAGCCAAGTCCCGGCGGGAGATCTCCATGAGCAGTTCTTC	CASSQVPAGDLHEQFF
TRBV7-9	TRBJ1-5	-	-	TGTGCCAGCAGCGCAGACAGGTTTGGCAATCAGCCCCAGCATTTT	CASSADRFGNQPQHF
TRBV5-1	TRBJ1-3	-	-	TGCGCCAGCAGGTCCCCCGCCGAAGGAAACACCATATATTTT	CASRSPAEGNTIYF
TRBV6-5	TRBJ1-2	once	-	TGTGCCAGCACTTTACGAAGGGGGGCTAACTATGGCTACACCTTC	CASTLRRGANYGYTF
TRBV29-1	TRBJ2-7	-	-	TGCAGCGTAGGGATAGGGGCTCCCTACGAGCAGTACTTC	CSVGIGAPYEQYF
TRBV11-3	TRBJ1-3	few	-	TGTGCCAGCAGCGACCGGACGGACTCCTCTGGAAACACCATATATTTT	CASSDRTDSSGNTIYF
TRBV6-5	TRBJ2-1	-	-	TGTGCCACGCGATTAGCCCCGGGCTCCTACAATGAGCAGTTCTTC	CATRLAPGSYNEQFF
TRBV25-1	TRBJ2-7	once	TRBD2	TGTGCCAGCAGTGAATATCGGGGGGGGATGTACGAGCAGTACTTC	CASSEYRGGMYEQYF
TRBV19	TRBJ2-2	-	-	TGTGCCAGTAGTATCAGGAACGGGGAGCTGTTTTTT	CASSIRNGELFF
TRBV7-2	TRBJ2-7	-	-	TGTGCCAGCAGCTTATCAAGGGATTACGAGCAGTACTTC	CASSLSRDYEQYF
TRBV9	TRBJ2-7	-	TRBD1	TGTGCCAGCAGCGGGGGGACAGGGGGAACCTACGAGCAGTACTTC	CASSGGTGGTYEQYF
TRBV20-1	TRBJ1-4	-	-	TGCAGTGCTAGGGGGGACCCGTCTGAAAAACTGTTTTTT	CSARGDPSEKLFF
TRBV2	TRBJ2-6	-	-	TGTGCCACCTTTAGCGGCTCTGGGGCCAACGTCCTGACTTTC	CATFSGSGANVLTF